At least ten counts were recorded for the clone carrying this TCR beta chain. Its antigen is as yet unknown. The data are from a study of early T cells in non-severe SARS-CoV-2 infection. Regarding the study as a whole: Matching with VDJdb favored anti-spike CD8 responses (missing private and CD4 specificities).

TCRdb reprocessed the 5' RACE reads via MiXCR and lists one record per CDR3 protein. The profile covers tens of thousands of distinct CDR3 sequences, with 3.5% to 5.5% appearing a single time and about 7.8% taken by the ten largest. Sequencing was done on a sample of whole blood. The clonotype comes from an adult who was a healthcare worker with PCR-confirmed SARS-CoV-2 infection or an uninfected control (not recorded which).

The CDR3, as DNA: TGCAGTGGAGAATCTGGTAGCGGAGTATCAGATACGCAGTATTTT. This encodes CSGESGSGVSDTQYF. The J gene is TRBJ2-3, the V gene TRBV20-1; D is perhaps TRBD2 (6 bases). The CDR3 totals 15 residues. CDR1 and CDR2 from the germline V gene are DFQATT and SNEGSKA (reference sequence). V lost 7 bases to trimming and J lost 4 bases, with 21 bases between them.